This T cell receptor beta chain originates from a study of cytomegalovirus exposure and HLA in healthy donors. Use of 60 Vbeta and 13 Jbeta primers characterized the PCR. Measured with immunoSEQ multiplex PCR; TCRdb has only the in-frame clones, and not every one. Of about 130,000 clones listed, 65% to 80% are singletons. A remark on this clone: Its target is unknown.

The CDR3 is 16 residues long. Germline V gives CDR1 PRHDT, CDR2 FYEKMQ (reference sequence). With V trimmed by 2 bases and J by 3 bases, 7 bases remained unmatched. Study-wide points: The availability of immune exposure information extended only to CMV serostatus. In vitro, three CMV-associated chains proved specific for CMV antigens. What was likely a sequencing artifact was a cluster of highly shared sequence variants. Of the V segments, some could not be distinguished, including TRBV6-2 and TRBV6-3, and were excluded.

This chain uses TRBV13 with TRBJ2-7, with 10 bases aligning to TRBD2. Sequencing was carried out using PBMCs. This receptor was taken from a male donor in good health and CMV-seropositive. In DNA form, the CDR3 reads TGTGCCAGCAGCTTATTTAGCGGGGGGCAATTCTACGAGCAGTACTTC. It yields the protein CASSLFSGGQFYEQYF.